One and the same sample provided the 9 T cell receptor beta chains below, sequenced in a study of cytomegalovirus exposure and HLA in healthy donors. Method: immunoSEQ multiplex PCR; TCRdb's copy keeps in-frame clones and lacks some. Of roughly 250,000 clones detected, around nine tenths appear once; the ten largest clones hold about 2.5%. The sequencing sample was made of PBMCs. These receptors were collected from a man aged 18 to 29 in good health and CMV-seronegative.

This chain joins TRBV19 and TRBJ1-2; TRBD1 agrees at 7 bases. The germline V gene encodes CDR1 LNHDA and CDR2 SQIVND (reference sequence). Trimming at V came to 7 bases and at J to 4 bases, leaving 6 bases not matched to a gene. The CDR3 is made up of 13 amino acids. CDR3 loop: CASTPTGTYGYTF. CDR3 in DNA: TGTGCCAGTACCCCGACAGGGACCTATGGCTACACCTTC.

The rearrangement links TRBV5-6 to TRBJ2-7, with D possibly matching TRBD1 (5 bases). CDR3 size: 13 residues. V was shortened by 2 bases and J by 3 bases, with 9 bases between the two germline ends. In germline, CDR1 is SGHDT, CDR2 YYEEEE. This CDR3 reads CASSLGVYYEQYF. DNA of the CDR3: TGTGCCAGCAGCTTAGGGGTATACTACGAGCAGTACTTC.

The rearrangement uses TRBV7-9 and TRBJ1-5, with 7 bases identical to TRBD1. V trimming: 6 bases; J trimming: 0 bases; junction bases outside the gene matches: 5. Germline assignment: CDR1 SEHNR and CDR2 FQNEAQ (reference sequence). This CDR3 has 15 amino acids. The DNA for the CDR3 is TGTGCCAGCAGTCGGGACAGCCATAGCAATCAGCCCCAGCATTTT. Residues: CASSRDSHSNQPQHF.

The V call is TRBV29-1, the J call TRBJ2-1; TRBD2 matches at 10 bases. The germline gives CDR1 SQVTM, CDR2 ANQGSEA. The CDR3 length is 14 residues. Losses at the gene ends were 6 bases for V and 7 bases for J; bases not matched to a gene: 9. CDR3 in DNA: TGCAGCGTCCCAGCGGGGGGGTCTAGGAATGAGCAGTTCTTC. Protein product: CSVPAGGSRNEQFF.

The chain recombines TRBV6-4 with TRBJ2-1, with a possible D match to TRBD1 (6 bases). Trimming shortened V by 0 bases and J by 4 bases, and 13 bases separated the two germline ends. The CDR3 runs to 16 residues. The germline gives CDR1 MRHNA, CDR2 SNTAGT. The CDR3: CASSDSSGTPYNEQFF. The CDR3 nucleotides are TGTGCCAGCAGTGACTCCTCCGGGACACCGTACAATGAGCAGTTCTTC.

The V gene is TRBV19, the J gene TRBJ1-1; 8 bases align to TRBD1. Trimming removed 3 bases from V and 8 bases from J; junction bases left unmatched: 2. The germline V gene encodes CDR1 LNHDA and CDR2 SQIVND (reference sequence). The CDR3 consists of 12 residues. The CDR3 DNA reads TGTGCCAGTAGTATTTGGGACAGGGAAGCTTTCTTT. Translated: CASSIWDREAFF.

CDR3: CASSLAGIYGYTF. The CDR3 region has the DNA TGTGCCAGTAGTCTCGCGGGGATCTATGGCTACACCTTC. The chain links TRBV19 to TRBJ1-2; no clear D. The CDR3 has 13 residues. Per the germline V gene, CDR1 is LNHDA and CDR2 is SQIVND (reference sequence). V shed 5 bases and J shed 4 bases, with 11 bases lying between them.

The chain combines TRBV28 with TRBJ1-2; 7 bases are shared with TRBD1. The germline gives CDR1 MDHEN, CDR2 SYDVKM. V was pared by 7 bases and J by 5 bases, with 10 bases of the junction left unmatched. This CDR3 is built from 14 residues. CDR3 loop: CASTRPRGPYGYTF. In DNA form, the CDR3 reads TGTGCCAGCACCCGACCGAGGGGGCCATATGGCTACACCTTC.

The CDR3 reads CASSFSADYEQYF. As DNA, the CDR3 is TGTGCCAGCAGCTTTAGTGCGGACTACGAGCAGTACTTC. The chain combines TRBV7-2 with TRBJ2-7; D is undetermined. V was cut by 3 bases and J by 3 bases, with 9 bases left in between. The CDR3 is 13 residues long. The germline gives CDR1 SGHTA, CDR2 FQGNSA.